The following is a T cell receptor beta chain sequence with its context. The data derive from a study of blood T cell repertoires in COVID-19. Study in general: Samples of COVID-19 (acute and convalescent) were obtained from the United States, Italy and Spain. T cells, B-cell-depleted T cells, or PBMCs provided the cDNA or gDNA that served as material.

Trimming removed 3 bases at V and 7 bases at J, with 19 bases between. The germline CDR1 and CDR2 sequences are SGHRS and YFSETQ. The CDR3 has 15 amino acids. Original processing notes: Using reference gene primer amplification, nucleated cell counts were estimated. Using immunoSEQ multiplex PCR, the repertoire was profiled, and TCRdb retains in-frame clones only, with some absent. V and J calls and clone size are copied from that table; D and trimming were computed from the DNA. The repertoire has about 330,000 clones, 89% of them found once; the top ten carry roughly 6.5%. The clonotype originates from a man aged 18 to 29 who had recovered from COVID-19. The chain links TRBV5-1 to TRBJ1-1; D is perhaps TRBD1 (6 bases). Sample: peripheral blood. CDR3: CASSSTRQDRFEAFF. Here the CDR3 DNA reads TGCGCCAGCAGCTCGACCCGACAGGATCGCTTTGAAGCTTTCTTT.